This T cell receptor (beta chain) comes out of a study of radiation and T cells in renal cell carcinoma. The repertoire was sequenced with immunoSEQ multiplex PCR; TCRdb's copy has only in-frame clones and lacks some. The sample holds some 58,000 clones, roughly 79% seen once. This sample's time point: blood 2 weeks post-SBRT. Treatment here: 15 Gy SBRT to primary tumor, nephrectomy 4 weeks later. The material sequenced was blood, taken from a patient whose treatment included radiotherapy and nephrectomy. This receptor was obtained from a man in his sixties with renal cell carcinoma.

CDR3 in amino acids: CASSDPGTYEQYF. The CDR3, as DNA: TGCGCCAGCAGTGATCCCGGGACATACGAGCAGTACTTC. The rearrangement joins TRBV10-1 to TRBJ2-7, with D perhaps TRBD1 (6 bases). The CDR3 covers 13 residues. Trimming stripped 3 bases from V and 4 bases from J, with 10 bases between. From germline, CDR1 is WNHNN and CDR2 SYGVQD (reference sequence).